These 7 T cell receptor beta chains were sequenced from one sample in a study of blood T cell repertoires in COVID-19 (dated by TCRdb to the early 2020s). Libraries were made using the immunoSEQ multiplex PCR assay. TCRdb re-hosts the immuneACCESS table, in-frame sequences only. Its copies lack some clones; in the studies checked, an unresolved V gene accounts for under half of them, and the cause for the rest is not known. This sample gives 65,000 to 85,000 clones in total; about 78% of them show up just once. Around a sixth of the sample is in the top ten clones. Material: peripheral blood. The receptor source for this set is a human donor in a cohort sampled during active COVID-19.

J is TRBJ1-4 and V is TRBV6-5; D is unresolved. The CDR3 length is 12 residues. From germline, CDR1 is MNHEY and CDR2 SVGAGI. V was pared by 5 bases and J by 7 bases, with 8 bases between. DNA of the CDR3: TGTGCCAGCAGTCCACCAGGTGAAAAACTGTTTTTT. This codes for CASSPPGEKLFF.

Comments on this clone: The junction departs from germline at one end; a sequencing error may be responsible. The chain is built from TRBV12-3 or TRBV12-4 and TRBJ2-1; 7 bases fit TRBD2. This CDR3 is 13 amino acids long. The CDR3 DNA reads TGTGCCAGCAGTCTAGCGGAGTACAATGAGCAGTTCTTC. Translating it yields CASSLAEYNEQFF.

The chain links TRBV6-5 to TRBJ1-1; D is ambiguous. The germline gives CDR1 MNHEY, CDR2 SVGAGI. This CDR3 has 11 residues. Trimming shortened V by 4 bases and J by 5 bases, and 5 bases separated the two germline ends. The CDR3 region has the DNA TGTGCCAGCAGTTTTCTAACTGAAGCTTTCTTT. It is translated as CASSFLTEAFF.

The V and J genes are TRBV6-5 and TRBJ1-4; possible D gene TRBD1, 5 bases. V was pared by 5 bases and J by 7 bases, with 8 bases between. Germline CDR1 MNHEY, CDR2 SVGAGI. The CDR3 sequence is 12 residues long. DNA for the CDR3: TGTGCCAGCAGTCGTACAGGTGAAAAACTGTTTTTT. Amino acids: CASSRTGEKLFF.

V usage is TRBV11-3 and J usage is TRBJ2-7; 10 bases align to TRBD2. Germline V gene sequence: CDR1 SGHNT, CDR2 YENEEA. V lost 5 bases and J lost 7; bases outside the gene matches: 20. This CDR3 comprises 18 residues. CDR3 DNA: TGTGCCAGCAGCCCCGGTGGTAGCGGGAGGCTCTCTTTGGGGGAGCAGTACGTC. Its protein is CASSPGGSGRLSLGEQYV.

The chain employs TRBV11-2 and TRBJ1-3, with D tentatively TRBD1 (6 bases). This CDR3 is 15 amino acids long. Germline V gene lookup returns CDR1 SGHAT and CDR2 FQNNGV. V lost 1 base to trimming and J lost 2 bases, with 9 bases between them. CDR3 in DNA: TGTGCCAGCAGCTTAGCCAGGGGACCTGGAAACACCATATATTTT. Translating gives CASSLARGPGNTIYF.

This clone was detected only once. The CDR3 sequence: CASSLGQTYPKGETQYF. The CDR3 nucleotides read TGCGCCAGCAGCTTGGGACAGACCTACCCCAAAGGAGAGACCCAGTACTTC. V usage is TRBV5-1 and J usage is TRBJ2-5, with TRBD1 as a possible D gene (5 bases). The CDR3 is 17 amino acids. The V end lost 0 bases, the J end lost 4 bases, and 19 bases lay between the germline ends. Germline CDR1 SGHRS, CDR2 YFSETQ. The complete variable domain, with remaining parts taken from reference TRBV5-1 and TRBJ2-5, reads KAGVTQTPRYLIKTRGQQVTLSCSPISGHRSVSWYQQTPGQGLQFLFEYFSETQRNKGNFPGRFSGRQFSNSRSEMNVSTLELGDSALYLCASSLGQTYPKGETQYFGPGTRLLVL.